This TCR beta chain was sequenced during a study of T cell repertoires in cytomegalovirus infection. Study as a whole: Public TCR beta signatures marked donors with CMV infection and the matching HLA.

On this clonotype: Its antigen remains unidentified.

MiXCR, applied by TCRdb to the reads, yields one record per CDR3 protein. The table includes roughly 720,000 distinct CDR3 sequences, about 40% detected once. Study findings and constraints: HLA-C-restricted CMV-specific TCR beta clonotypes were dominant in the ex vivo response.

Trimming cost V 1 base and J 5 bases, with 18 bases left between them. Germline V gene lookup returns CDR1 SNHLY and CDR2 FYNNEI. The CDR3 totals 16 residues. Sequencing was carried out using PBMCs. This TCR was recovered from a human donor in good health (CMV status not recorded). Some clones in this sample may be carry-over from other donors' samples. The chain is built from TRBV2 and TRBJ2-7, with D possibly TRBD2 on 7 matching bases. The CDR3 spells CASSEGGGAPTHEQYF. CDR3 nucleotides: TGTGCCAGCAGTGAAGGTGGGGGGGCTCCAACCCACGAGCAGTACTTC.